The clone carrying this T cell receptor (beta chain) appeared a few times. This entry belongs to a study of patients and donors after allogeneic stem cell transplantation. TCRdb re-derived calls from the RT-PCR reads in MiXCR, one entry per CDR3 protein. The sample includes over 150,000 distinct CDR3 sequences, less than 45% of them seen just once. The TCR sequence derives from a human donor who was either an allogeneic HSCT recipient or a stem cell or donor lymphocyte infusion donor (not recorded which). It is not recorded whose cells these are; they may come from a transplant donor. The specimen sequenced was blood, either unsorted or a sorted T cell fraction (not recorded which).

In nucleotides, the CDR3 is TGTGCCAGCAGCCAAGACGGATACGAGCAGTACTTC. Amino acids: CASSQDGYEQYF. The V gene is TRBV3-1, the J gene TRBJ2-7; D is unresolved. Germline CDR1 LGHDT, CDR2 YNNKEL (reference sequence). V lost 0 bases and J 4 bases, leaving 4 bases between the germline ends. The CDR3 runs 12 residues.